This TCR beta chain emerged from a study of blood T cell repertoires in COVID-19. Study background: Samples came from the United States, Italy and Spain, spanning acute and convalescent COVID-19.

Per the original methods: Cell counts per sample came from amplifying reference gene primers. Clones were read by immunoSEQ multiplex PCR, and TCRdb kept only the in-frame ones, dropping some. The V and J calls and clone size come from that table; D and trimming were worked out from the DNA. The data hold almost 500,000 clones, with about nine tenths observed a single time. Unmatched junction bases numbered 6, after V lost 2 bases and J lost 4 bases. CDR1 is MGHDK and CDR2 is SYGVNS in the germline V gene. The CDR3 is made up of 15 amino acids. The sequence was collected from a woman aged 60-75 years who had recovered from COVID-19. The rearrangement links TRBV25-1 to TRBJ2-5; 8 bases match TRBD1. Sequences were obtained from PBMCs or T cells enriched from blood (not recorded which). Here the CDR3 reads CASSERSTGGETQYF. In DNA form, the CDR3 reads TGTGCCAGCAGTGAAAGATCTACAGGGGGAGAGACCCAGTACTTC.